The present T cell receptor beta chain was sequenced within a study of T-cell reconstitution after alpha-beta-depleted transplantation in children. Preparation of the TCRbeta library used unique molecular identifiers. TCRdb processed the PCR reads anew with MiXCR; each CDR3 protein has one entry. The repertoire holds about 310,000 distinct CDR3 sequences, with roughly 25% as singletons. The V end was cut by 0 bases, the J end by 6 bases, with 14 bases between. This CDR3 is 15 amino acids long. CDR1 is MNHEY, CDR2 SMNVEV, per germline (reference sequence). Sequences were derived from PBMCs, mostly from graft donor cells, sampled 180 days after TCRalphabeta/CD19-depleted stem cell transplant. This receptor was obtained from a male patient under 18 who had a stem cell transplant for acute lymphoblastic leukemia, so the T cells may come from the graft donor. The V call is TRBV27, the J call TRBJ1-1; tentatively, D is TRBD1 (6 bases). The CDR3 nucleotides are TGTGCCAGCAGTTTATCGGCCTCAGGGGAAGCTGAAGCTTTCTTT. Protein product: CASSLSASGEAEAFF.